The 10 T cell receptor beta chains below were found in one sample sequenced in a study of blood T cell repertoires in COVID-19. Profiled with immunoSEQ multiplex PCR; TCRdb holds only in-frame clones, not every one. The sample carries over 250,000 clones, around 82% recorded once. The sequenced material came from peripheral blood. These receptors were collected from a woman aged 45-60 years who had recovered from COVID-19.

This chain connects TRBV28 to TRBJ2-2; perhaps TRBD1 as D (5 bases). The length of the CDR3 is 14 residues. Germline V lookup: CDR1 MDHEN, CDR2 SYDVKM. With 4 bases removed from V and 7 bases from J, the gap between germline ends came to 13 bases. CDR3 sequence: CASSSPRANGELFF. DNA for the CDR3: TGTGCCAGCAGTTCCCCCAGGGCGAACGGGGAGCTGTTTTTT.

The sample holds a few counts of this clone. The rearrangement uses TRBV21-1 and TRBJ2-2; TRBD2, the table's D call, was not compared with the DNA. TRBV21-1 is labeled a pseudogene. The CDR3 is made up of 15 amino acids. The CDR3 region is CASSKGRENTGELFF. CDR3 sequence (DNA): TGTGCCAGCAGCAAAGGGAGGGAGAACACCGGGGAGCTGTTTTTT.

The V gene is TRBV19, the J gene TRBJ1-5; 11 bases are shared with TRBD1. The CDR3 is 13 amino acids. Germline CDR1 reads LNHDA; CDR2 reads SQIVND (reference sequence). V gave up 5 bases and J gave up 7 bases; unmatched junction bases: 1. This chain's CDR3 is CASSGTGGQPQHF. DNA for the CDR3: TGTGCCAGTAGTGGGACAGGGGGACAGCCCCAGCATTTT.

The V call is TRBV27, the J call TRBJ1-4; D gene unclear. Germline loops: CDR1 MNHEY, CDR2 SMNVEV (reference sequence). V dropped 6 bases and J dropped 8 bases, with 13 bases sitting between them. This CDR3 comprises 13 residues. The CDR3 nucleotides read TGTGCCAGCAGGGGCCAAGTGAGAGAAAAACTGTTTTTT. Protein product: CASRGQVREKLFF.

CDR3 nucleotides: TGTGCCAGCAGTCCCACTGCTCATGAGCAGTTCTTC. This translates into CASSPTAHEQFF. The V and J genes are TRBV12-3 or TRBV12-4 and TRBJ2-1, with D uncertain. The CDR3 consists of 12 residues. The ends were cut back, 5 bases at V and 8 bases at J, with 10 bases in the middle.

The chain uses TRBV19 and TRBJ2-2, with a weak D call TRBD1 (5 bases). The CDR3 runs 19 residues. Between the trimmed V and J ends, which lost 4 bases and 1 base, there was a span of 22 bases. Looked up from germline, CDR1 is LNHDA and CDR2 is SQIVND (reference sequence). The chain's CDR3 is CASSNIGQKGRVNTGELFF. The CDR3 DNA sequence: TGTGCCAGTAGTAATATAGGACAAAAGGGCCGTGTGAACACCGGGGAGCTGTTTTTT.

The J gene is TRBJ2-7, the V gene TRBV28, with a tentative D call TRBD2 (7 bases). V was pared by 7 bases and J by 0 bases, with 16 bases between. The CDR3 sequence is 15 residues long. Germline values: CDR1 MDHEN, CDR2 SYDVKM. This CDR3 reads CASTPGGSSSYEQYF. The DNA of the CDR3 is TGTGCCAGCACCCCGGGGGGCTCCAGCTCCTACGAGCAGTACTTC.

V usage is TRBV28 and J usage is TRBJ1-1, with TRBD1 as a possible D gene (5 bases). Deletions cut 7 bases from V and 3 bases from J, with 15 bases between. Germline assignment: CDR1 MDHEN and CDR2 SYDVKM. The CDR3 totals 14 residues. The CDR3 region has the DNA TGTGCCAGCACCCCTCCAGACAGCTACACTGAAGCTTTCTTT. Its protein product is CASTPPDSYTEAFF.

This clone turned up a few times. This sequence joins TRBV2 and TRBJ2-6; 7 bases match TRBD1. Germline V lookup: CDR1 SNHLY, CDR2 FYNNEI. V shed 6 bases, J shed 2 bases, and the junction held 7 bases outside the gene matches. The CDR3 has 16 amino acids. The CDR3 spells CASSPGGSAGANVLTF. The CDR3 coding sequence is TGTGCCAGCAGCCCAGGGGGTAGCGCTGGGGCCAACGTCCTGACTTTC.

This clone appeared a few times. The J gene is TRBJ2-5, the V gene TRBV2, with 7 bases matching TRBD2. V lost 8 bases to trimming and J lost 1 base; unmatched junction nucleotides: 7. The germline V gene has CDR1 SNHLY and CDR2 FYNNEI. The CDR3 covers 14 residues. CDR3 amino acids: CASGRVAGQETQYF. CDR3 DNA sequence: TGTGCCAGCGGTAGGGTAGCGGGCCAAGAGACCCAGTACTTC. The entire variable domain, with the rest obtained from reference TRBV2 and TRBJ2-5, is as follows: EPEVTQTPSHQVTQMGQEVILRCVPISNHLYFYWYRQILGQKVEFLVSFYNNEISEKSEIFDDQFSVERPDGSNFTLKIRSTKLEDSAMYFCASGRVAGQETQYFGPGTRLLVL.